A selection of T cell receptor beta chains follows, all from one sample in a study of CD8+ T cells in alopecia areata. Sequencing used immunoSEQ multiplex PCR; TCRdb keeps in-frame clones, though not all of them. This table holds under 200,000 clones, roughly 65% found once. The sequenced sample was CD4+ T cells sorted from blood, obtained at week 4, from a patient treated with tofacitinib. Receptor source: a human donor with alopecia areata. CDR3s include the opening cysteine and the closing phenylalanine or tryptophan. The D gene is left open where the match is weak. Clone size is stated in some rows and not others, as once, few, many or a class when expanded.

J,D,size,V,DNA,CDR3
TRBJ2-4,.,once,TRBV6-1,TGTGCCAGCAGTGAAGCGTCCAGGGACAACATTCAGTACTTC,CASSEASRDNIQYF
TRBJ2-2,.,.,TRBV29-1,TGCAGCGTAACACTGCCAACTCCCGACCGCACCGGGGAGCTGTTTTTT,CSVTLPTPDRTGELFF
TRBJ2-1,TRBD1,.,TRBV29-1,TGCAGCGTTGAGTCTGGGACAGGGGTCAATGAGCAGTTCTTC,CSVESGTGVNEQFF
TRBJ1-2,.,.,TRBV29-1,TGCAGCGTTTACCGGGACTCGTTGTTCTATGGCTACACCTTC,CSVYRDSLFYGYTF
TRBJ2-3,TRBD1,few,TRBV7-2,TGTGCCAGCAGGCCGACAGGGTACACAGATACGCAGTATTTT,CASRPTGYTDTQYF
TRBJ1-5,.,.,TRBV30,TGTGCCTGGAGTGTAACAGGGAGCAATCAGCCCCAGCATTTT,CAWSVTGSNQPQHF
TRBJ2-7,.,.,TRBV30,TGTGCCTGGACAGGTGGCTCCCTCCCCTACGAGCAGTACTTC,CAWTGGSLPYEQYF
TRBJ2-1,TRBD2,few,TRBV28,TGTGCCAGCAGTTCCCCGGGCGGGGGGTCTGCGATTGAGCAGTTCTTC,CASSSPGGGSAIEQFF
TRBJ1-2,.,.,TRBV4-1,TGCGCCAGCAGCCAAGCAGGCCGTGGCTACACCTTC,CASSQAGRGYTF
TRBJ2-4,.,.,TRBV6-1,TGTGCCAGCAGTGAATCAGGCAGCCTGGGCAGCAAAAACATTCAGTACTTC,CASSESGSLGSKNIQYF
TRBJ2-3,.,.,TRBV30,TGTGCCTGGAGTGTAGGGGCACACGGCACAGATACGCAGTATTTT,CAWSVGAHGTDTQYF
TRBJ1-1,.,.,TRBV6-5,TGTGCCAGCAGCCATCGGGGGGGGAACACTGAAGCTTTCTTT,CASSHRGGNTEAFF
TRBJ2-5,.,.,TRBV7-8,TGTGCCAGCAGCTTAGGAGCGAGGGAGACCCAGTACTTC,CASSLGARETQYF
TRBJ1-6,.,.,TRBV5-6,TGTGCCAGCCACCTACCACAGGAAAATTCACCCCTCCACTTT,CASHLPQENSPLHF
TRBJ1-1,TRBD1,few,TRBV29-1,TGCAGCGTGGGACAGCCGCTGAACACTGAAGCTTTCTTT,CSVGQPLNTEAFF
TRBJ1-2,.,.,TRBV4-1,TGCGCCAGCACCCCTTCGGGGGGGGCCGGTGGCTACACCTTC,CASTPSGGAGGYTF
TRBJ2-3,.,once,TRBV7-7,TGTGCTAGCAGCTTAGCGGCCTTGGATACGCAGTATTTT,CASSLAALDTQYF
TRBJ1-2,TRBD1,once,TRBV9,TGTGCCAGCAGCAGACAGGGGGCGGGTGGCTACACCTTC,CASSRQGAGGYTF
TRBJ1-5,.,.,TRBV6-1,TGTGCCAGCAGTGTGGACAGTGGCCAGCCCCAGCATTTT,CASSVDSGQPQHF
TRBJ1-1,.,once,TRBV5-6,TGTGCCAGCAGCTTAAGGGCTCTCACTGAAGCTTTCTTT,CASSLRALTEAFF
TRBJ2-3,.,.,TRBV7-9,TGTGCCAGCAGCCAGGCTGGACGGATCACAGATACGCAGTATTTT,CASSQAGRITDTQYF
TRBJ1-6,.,few,TRBV10-3,TGTGCCATCAGTGACGAGACACCGAATTCACCCCTCCACTTT,CAISDETPNSPLHF
TRBJ1-4,TRBD1,.,TRBV20-1,TGCAGTGCCATTTTCGGGACAGGGGAATCTTTT,CSAIFGTGESF
TRBJ2-2,.,.,TRBV4-2,TGTGCCAGCAGCCCACCGACACGCAACACCGGGGAGCTGTTTTTT,CASSPPTRNTGELFF
TRBJ2-3,.,few,TRBV29-1,TGCAGCGGCTCGGGGGGCCGAGGAACAGATACGCAGTATTTT,CSGSGGRGTDTQYF
TRBJ2-3,.,.,TRBV29-1,TGCAGCGTCGCGGTGGAAGCACCGAGGTATTTT,CSVAVEAPRYF
TRBJ2-3,TRBD2,.,TRBV6-1,TGTGCCAGCAGTCCTCTAGCGGGGGGCACAGATACGCAGTATTTT,CASSPLAGGTDTQYF
TRBJ2-5,.,.,TRBV5-1,TGCGCCAGCAGCTTCCAGGGGACACAAGAGACCCAGTACTTC,CASSFQGTQETQYF
TRBJ1-2,.,.,TRBV4-3,TGCGCCAGCAGCCTGGACGTGGGGGGGCTCTATGGCTACACCTTC,CASSLDVGGLYGYTF
TRBJ2-5,.,.,TRBV9,TGTGCCAGCAGCGTAGAGGCTAGTAGGGCCTTAGGGGAGACCCAGTACTTC,CASSVEASRALGETQYF
TRBJ2-1,.,.,TRBV27,TGTGCCAGCAGTTTTAATAACAATGAGCAGTTCTTC,CASSFNNNEQFF
TRBJ1-1,TRBD1,.,TRBV29-1,TGCAGCGTTCGACAGGGAGACACTGAAGCTTTCTTT,CSVRQGDTEAFF
TRBJ1-1,.,few,TRBV6-5,TGTGCCAGGATACGCCTCAATCTGAACACTGAAGCTTTCTTT,CARIRLNLNTEAFF
TRBJ1-1,TRBD1,.,TRBV5-4,TGTGCCAGCAGCTTGAGGACAGGCGGGGACACTGAAGCTTTCTTT,CASSLRTGGDTEAFF
TRBJ2-6,.,.,TRBV9,TGTGCCAGCAGCGTAGCCGGCAAAAAAGGCTCTGGGGCCAACGTCCTGACTTTC,CASSVAGKKGSGANVLTF
TRBJ1-6,.,.,TRBV2,TGTGCCAGCAGTGAACAGACAGCTAATTCACCCCTCCACTTT,CASSEQTANSPLHF
TRBJ1-3,.,.,TRBV5-1,TGCGCCAGCAGCTCGGCTTTAGGGGGAGGAAACACCATATATTTT,CASSSALGGGNTIYF
TRBJ2-5,.,.,TRBV7-9,TGTGCCAGCAGCTTACTTTCAGAGACCCAGTACTTC,CASSLLSETQYF
TRBJ1-2,.,few,TRBV4-3,TGCGCCAGCAGCCAAGAAGGAAGACAGAACTATGGCTACACCTTC,CASSQEGRQNYGYTF
TRBJ2-5,.,.,TRBV5-1,TGCGCCAGCAGCTCTCACCCCCGGGGCGACGAGACCCAGTACTTC,CASSSHPRGDETQYF
TRBJ2-2,.,.,TRBV2,TGTGCCAGTACACAGGGAACCAACACCGGGGAGCTGTTTTTT,CASTQGTNTGELFF
TRBJ1-2,.,.,TRBV29-1,TGCAGCGTTGAATTAGGGGGTTGGGGCTACACCTTC,CSVELGGWGYTF
TRBJ1-1,.,.,TRBV30,TGTGCCTGGAGACTCGCCGGAGGCACTGAAGCTTTCTTT,CAWRLAGGTEAFF
TRBJ2-1,TRBD2,.,TRBV29-1,TGCAGCGGGGCCGGGGGGTATAATGAGCAGTTCTTC,CSGAGGYNEQFF
TRBJ1-5,TRBD1,.,TRBV7-2,TGTGCCAGCAGCTTAACGACAGGGGGCAATCAGCCCCAGCATTTT,CASSLTTGGNQPQHF
TRBJ1-1,.,.,TRBV9,TGTGCCAGCAGCGTAGAAGGTGGCACTGAAGCTTTCTTT,CASSVEGGTEAFF
TRBJ1-1,.,.,TRBV29-1,TGCAGCGTCAGCGGAGGGATCACTGAAGCTTTCTTT,CSVSGGITEAFF
TRBJ1-5,.,.,TRBV30,TGTGCCTGGAGTAGGGGAAACAGCCGCAATCAGCCCCAGCATTTT,CAWSRGNSRNQPQHF
TRBJ1-6,TRBD1,.,TRBV11-2,TGTGCCAGTACACCCGGAGGGGGGACAGGAGGCAGTTCACCCCTCCACTTT,CASTPGGGTGGSSPLHF
TRBJ2-3,TRBD1,few,TRBV2,TGTGCCAGCAGTCAAGGGGACAGGGGCGAGTATTTT,CASSQGDRGEYF
TRBJ1-2,.,.,TRBV5-4,TGTGCCAGCAGCTTGGTAGGAATCGGTGTGGGCTACACCTTC,CASSLVGIGVGYTF
TRBJ2-1,.,.,TRBV2,TGTGCCAGCAGTGAACAAGGGTCGTCCTACAATGAGCAGTTCTTC,CASSEQGSSYNEQFF
TRBJ1-5,.,.,TRBV2,TGTGCCAGCAGTATGGACAGTAGAAATCAGCCCCAGCATTTT,CASSMDSRNQPQHF
TRBJ1-1,.,once,TRBV5-4,TGTGCCAGCAGCTTGCCAGGGAACACTGAAGCTTTCTTT,CASSLPGNTEAFF
TRBJ1-2,TRBD1,.,TRBV29-1,TGCAGCGACGAGGACAGGGGTGGCTACACCTTC,CSDEDRGGYTF
TRBJ2-2,.,.,TRBV2,TGTGCCAGCAGGAAAAACACCGGGGAGCTGTTTTTT,CASRKNTGELFF
TRBJ1-1,.,once,TRBV5-1,TGCGCCAGCAGCTTAAGGGCGACAGGGAACACTGAAGCTTTCTTT,CASSLRATGNTEAFF
TRBJ2-3,.,.,TRBV4-1,TGCGCCAGCAGCCAAGATCGACAGGCAGATACGCAGTATTTT,CASSQDRQADTQYF